This passage covers 7 T cell receptor beta chains from one sample sequenced in a study of early T cells in non-severe SARS-CoV-2 infection. TCRdb processed the 5' RACE reads anew with MiXCR; each CDR3 protein has one entry. The sample lists more than 20,000 distinct CDR3 sequences, less than 7% seen once, with 2% to 2.5% in the top ten. Sequenced sample: whole blood. The receptors were sampled from an adult who was a healthcare worker with PCR-confirmed SARS-CoV-2 infection or an uninfected control (not recorded which).

This clonotype was counted many times. The V gene is TRBV4-1, the J gene TRBJ1-1, with 8 nucleotides matching TRBD1. Losses at the gene ends were 4 bases for V and 5 bases for J; bases not matched to a gene: 12. This CDR3 is built from 16 residues. Per germline, CDR1 MGHRA and CDR2 YSYEKL. The CDR3 sequence is CASSLYPGQVGTEAFF. DNA of the CDR3: TGCGCCAGCAGCCTCTACCCGGGACAGGTTGGGACTGAAGCTTTCTTT.

This clonotype came up many times. The chain employs TRBV5-1 and TRBJ2-6; TRBD2 is a possible D gene (6 bases). Trimming cost V 6 bases and J 0 bases, with 25 bases left between them. The CDR3 spans 20 residues. Germline-derived CDR1 and CDR2 are SGHRS and YFSETQ. CDR3 protein: CASTRRGSPGALSGANVLTF. CDR3 nucleotides: TGCGCCAGCACCCGGAGGGGTAGTCCGGGAGCCCTCTCTGGGGCCAACGTCCTGACTTTC.

V usage is TRBV6-5 and J usage is TRBJ2-1; 9 nucleotides match TRBD2. The CDR3 loop spans 15 amino acids. In germline, CDR1 is MNHEY, CDR2 SVGAGI. The junction had 9 bases not matched to a gene; V was cut back by 6 bases and J by 6 bases. The CDR3 region is CASREAGGPGNEQFF. DNA of the CDR3: TGTGCCAGCAGAGAGGCGGGGGGGCCAGGCAATGAGCAGTTCTTC.

This clonotype appeared many times. CDR3: CSALGGLVSGANVLTF. CDR3 nucleotides: TGCAGTGCCCTGGGGGGTCTCGTCTCTGGGGCCAACGTCCTGACTTTC. The rearrangement joins TRBV20-1 to TRBJ2-6; possible D gene TRBD2, 6 bases. Germline loops: CDR1 DFQATT, CDR2 SNEGSKA (reference sequence). The CDR3 loop spans 16 amino acids. V lost 6 bases and J 0 bases, leaving 15 bases between the germline ends.

V and J are TRBV5-1 and TRBJ1-2, with no clear D. This CDR3 spans 15 amino acids. V shed 6 bases and J shed 0 bases, with 15 bases lying between them. Germline assignment: CDR1 SGHRS and CDR2 YFSETQ. This chain's CDR3 is CASTWTTEANYGYTF. CDR3 sequence (DNA): TGCGCCAGCACCTGGACGACGGAAGCTAACTATGGCTACACCTTC.

This clonotype has ten or more counts. The rearrangement uses TRBV2 and TRBJ2-5; tentatively, D is TRBD1 or TRBD2 (5 bases each). V was trimmed by 6 bases and J by 7 bases, leaving 12 bases between them. The CDR3 consists of 12 residues. The germline V gene has CDR1 SNHLY and CDR2 FYNNEI. This chain's CDR3 is CASRPPGRTQYF. The CDR3 DNA is TGTGCCAGCAGACCCCCGGGGCGGACCCAGTACTTC. The full variable domain, completed using reference TRBV2 and TRBJ2-5, is EPEVTQTPSHQVTQMGQEVILRCVPISNHLYFYWYRQILGQKVEFLVSFYNNEISEKSEIFDDQFSVERPDGSNFTLKIRSTKLEDSAMYFCASRPPGRTQYFGPGTRLLVL.

This clonotype has ten or more counts. DNA of the CDR3: TGTGCCAGCAGCTGGGGACAGGGGGTGTACTATGGCTACACCTTC. This sequence encodes CASSWGQGVYYGYTF. The chain employs TRBV11-2 and TRBJ1-2, with 11 bases fitting TRBD1. CDR3 size: 15 residues. Per germline, CDR1 SGHAT and CDR2 FQNNGV. The junction had 4 bases not matched to a gene; V was cut back by 4 bases and J by 3 bases.